These 31 T cell receptor beta chains were all obtained from the same sample, sequenced in a study of blood T cell repertoires in COVID-19. Using immunoSEQ multiplex PCR, the repertoire was profiled, and TCRdb retains in-frame clones only, with some absent. Among some 170,000 clones listed, around 76% were seen once. Sequences were obtained from peripheral blood. The receptor set was obtained from a woman between 50 and 59 years old with active or convalescent COVID-19.

The rearrangement uses TRBV3-1 (or the pseudogene TRBV3-2) and TRBJ2-3; tentatively, D is TRBD2 (6 bases). Between the trimmed V and J ends, which lost 5 bases and 0 bases, there was a span of 12 bases. The CDR3 is 15 residues long. Germline CDR1 reads LGHDT; CDR2 reads YNNKEL (reference sequence). CDR3 protein: CASSFTGTSTDTQYF. As DNA, the CDR3 is TGTGCCAGCAGCTTCACCGGGACTAGCACAGATACGCAGTATTTT.

This clone was counted many times. The chain couples TRBV19 to TRBJ2-2, with 8 bases fitting TRBD1. Trimming removed 7 bases from V and 1 base from J; junction bases left unmatched: 11. Germline V gene data show CDR1 as LNHDA and CDR2 as SQIVND (reference sequence). This CDR3 is built from 17 residues. DNA of the CDR3: TGTGCCAGTACCCTCCTGCCCGGGACAGGGAACACCGGGGAGCTGTTTTTT. Amino acids: CASTLLPGTGNTGELFF.

This clone was detected ten times or more. The CDR3 spells CASSESKGQFHQPQHF. The CDR3, as DNA: TGCGCCAGCAGTGAGTCGAAGGGACAGTTTCATCAGCCCCAGCATTTT. The V gene is TRBV10-1, the J gene TRBJ1-5; 7 bases are a match to TRBD1. CDR1 WNHNN and CDR2 SYGVQD come from the germline V gene (reference sequence). The CDR3 covers 16 residues. Trimming took 0 bases from V and 5 from J; bases not matched to a gene: 7.

This chain connects TRBV29-1 to TRBJ2-7; perhaps TRBD1 as D (5 bases). In germline, CDR1 is SQVTM, CDR2 ANQGSEA. With 7 bases removed from V and 3 bases from J, the gap between germline ends came to 19 bases. The CDR3 runs 14 residues. CDR3 coding DNA: TGCAGCGAAAGATACAGGATTACGGGCTACGAGCAGTACTTC. As protein: CSERYRITGYEQYF.

This clone was observed a handful of times. This chain joins TRBV7-2 and TRBJ2-7; 9 nucleotides align to TRBD2. The J segment lost 3 bases and the V segment lost 1 base, leaving 4 bases of the junction unmatched. CDR1 and CDR2 (germline): SGHTA, FQGNSA. There are 15 residues in the CDR3. Here the CDR3 DNA reads TGTGCCAGCAGCTTAGAGGGCGGGGGGGTCTACGAGCAGTACTTC. Translating gives CASSLEGGGVYEQYF.

This clone showed up just a few times. This chain uses TRBV23-1 with TRBJ1-5; TRBD1 matches at 9 bases. TRBV23-1 is noted as an ORF with a role that remains uncertain. Trimming took 7 bases from V and 5 from J; bases not matched to a gene: 6. The CDR3 has 14 amino acids. In DNA form, the CDR3 reads TGCGCCAGCACGCGGGACAGGGCTGATCAGCCCCAGCATTTT. As protein: CASTRDRADQPQHF.

CDR3: CASSEGAPGPPGNSPLHF. The CDR3 coding sequence is TGTGCCAGCAGCGAGGGGGCGCCGGGACCGCCGGGTAATTCACCCCTCCACTTT. The rearrangement links TRBV6-4 to TRBJ1-6, with 7 bases that match TRBD1. After removal of 6 bases from V and 6 bases from J, the junction contained 17 bases not matched to a gene. The CDR3 length is 18 residues. Germline assignment: CDR1 MRHNA and CDR2 SNTAGT.

J is TRBJ2-1 and V is TRBV18, with 8 bases identical to TRBD1. Germline V gene data show CDR1 as KGHSH and CDR2 as LQKENI. The V and J ends lost 6 bases and 6 bases, in that order; junction bases with no gene match: 1. This CDR3 is 12 amino acids long. The CDR3 DNA reads as TGTGCCAGCTCCACAGGGGGCAATGAGCAGTTCTTC. This encodes CASSTGGNEQFF.

The gene calls are TRBV2 and TRBJ2-7; 11 bases are a match to TRBD2. This CDR3 contains 15 residues. J gave up 5 bases and V 6 bases, and 9 bases lay outside the gene matches. Germline-derived CDR1 and CDR2 are SNHLY and FYNNEI. Here the CDR3 reads CASRKLAGVGDEQYF. CDR3 nucleotides: TGTGCCAGCAGGAAACTAGCGGGAGTAGGAGACGAGCAGTACTTC.

The chain recombines TRBV6-2 or TRBV6-3 with TRBJ1-5; TRBD1 aligns across 7 bases. The CDR3 consists of 13 residues. The V gene end was trimmed by 5 bases and the J gene end by 7 bases; junction bases not matched to a gene: 5. Germline CDR1 MNHEY, CDR2 SVGEGT. CDR3 nucleotides: TGTGCCAGCAGTATACAGGGGTGGCAGCCCCAGCATTTT. Amino acid sequence: CASSIQGWQPQHF.

V gene TRBV5-6 combines with J gene TRBJ1-6; D may be TRBD1 (5 bases). Trimming left V 3 bases short and J 2 bases short, with 15 bases between. Looked up from germline, CDR1 is SGHDT and CDR2 is YYEEEE. CDR3 length equals 17 residues. Written as DNA, the CDR3 is TGTGCCAGCAGCTCGTCGGGGGGGACGACCTATAATTCACCCCTCCACTTT. Translation: CASSSSGGTTYNSPLHF.

In this sample, this clone turned up a few times. This rearrangement joins TRBV2 to TRBJ2-7; 9 bases are shared with TRBD1. Germline CDR1 is SNHLY and CDR2 is FYNNEI. V gave up 6 bases and J gave up 3 bases; unmatched junction bases: 9. The CDR3 contains 15 residues. DNA for the CDR3: TGTGCCAGCAGCCCCGCCGGGACAGGGAACTACGAGCAGTACTTC. Translating gives CASSPAGTGNYEQYF.

J is TRBJ2-3 and V is TRBV10-3; 8 bases agree with TRBD1. Germline assignment: CDR1 ENHRY and CDR2 SYGVKD. V shed 7 bases and J 1 base; nucleotides not matched to a gene: 4. This CDR3 spans 14 amino acids. This CDR3 is CAITPGQGTDTQYF. The CDR3 bases are TGTGCCATCACTCCGGGACAGGGCACAGATACGCAGTATTTT.

This clone was counted a single time. V gene TRBV7-2 combines with J gene TRBJ2-5; TRBD1 might be the D (5 bases). Germline loops: CDR1 SGHTA, CDR2 FQGNSA. The CDR3 has 16 residues. V gave up 8 bases and J gave up 4 bases, with 23 bases separating them. CDR3 amino acids: CASVYQARPRGETQYF. CDR3 nucleotides: TGTGCCAGCGTGTACCAGGCGCGCCCAAGGGGAGAGACCCAGTACTTC.

The chain uses TRBV3-1 (or the pseudogene TRBV3-2) and TRBJ1-5, with 11 bases matching TRBD1. Germline trimming cut 4 bases from V and 4 bases from J; bases unmatched to any gene: 3. The germline gives CDR1 LGHDT, CDR2 YNNKEL (reference sequence). The CDR3 covers 15 residues. The DNA of the CDR3 is TGTGCCAGCAGCCGGGGGACAGGGGGGAATCAGCCCCAGCATTTT. Protein product: CASSRGTGGNQPQHF.

The chain combines TRBV14 with TRBJ2-7, with 7 positions matching TRBD2. The CDR3 loop spans 14 amino acids. The J segment lost 6 bases and the V segment lost 2 bases, leaving 7 bases of the junction unmatched. In germline, CDR1 is SGHDN, CDR2 FVKESK. CDR3 sequence: CASSQIDERGEQYF. CDR3 DNA: TGTGCCAGCAGCCAAATCGACGAGCGGGGCGAGCAGTACTTC.

The chain couples TRBV25-1 to TRBJ1-3; TRBD1 matches 8 bases. This CDR3 contains 18 residues. The V gene end was trimmed by 3 bases and the J gene end by 3 bases; junction bases not matched to a gene: 13. Germline CDR1 MGHDK, CDR2 SYGVNS. CDR3 sequence reads: CASSDTRLDRVRGNTIYF. The CDR3 coding sequence is TGTGCCAGCAGTGATACTCGATTGGACAGGGTTCGTGGAAACACCATATATTTT.

Many counts were recorded for this clone. The V and J genes are TRBV7-9 and TRBJ1-2; TRBD1 matches at 7 bases. CDR3 length: 12 residues. With V trimmed by 4 bases and J by 4 bases, 0 bases remained unmatched. Germline CDR1 and CDR2: SEHNR and FQNEAQ (reference sequence). CDR3 region: CASSWDSYGYTF. Here the CDR3 DNA reads TGTGCCAGCAGCTGGGACAGCTATGGCTACACCTTC.

V usage is TRBV24-1 and J usage is TRBJ1-1; TRBD1 matches 7 bases. The germline gives CDR1 KGHDR, CDR2 SFDVKD. J lost 0 bases, V lost 2 bases, and 5 bases had no gene match. This CDR3 region has 16 residues. DNA for the CDR3: TGTGCCACCAGTGATTCAACCGGGACAGTGAACACTGAAGCTTTCTTT. As protein: CATSDSTGTVNTEAFF.

V is TRBV19 and J is TRBJ1-2; 8 nucleotides agree with TRBD1. This CDR3 contains 16 residues. Germline V lookup: CDR1 LNHDA, CDR2 SQIVND (reference sequence). After removal of 5 bases from V and 1 base from J, the junction contained 9 bases not matched to a gene. This chain's CDR3 is CASSPARTGINYGYTF. The DNA of the CDR3 is TGTGCCAGTAGTCCAGCACGGACAGGGATTAACTATGGCTACACCTTC.

This rearrangement joins TRBV7-2 to TRBJ2-3; 11 bases are shared with TRBD1. CDR1 is SGHTA, CDR2 FQGNSA, per germline. V dropped 0 bases and J dropped 2; count of bases not matched to a gene: 7. The CDR3 sequence is 18 residues long. CDR3 sequence: CASSLAGTGGGFTDTQYF. CDR3 coding DNA: TGTGCCAGCAGCTTAGCTGGGACAGGGGGAGGATTCACAGATACGCAGTATTTT.

This rearrangement joins TRBV11-2 to TRBJ2-7; no firm D call. The length of the CDR3 is 12 residues. The V gene's germline CDR1 is SGHAT and CDR2 FQNNGV. The V gene lost 1 base and the J gene lost 6 bases, with 7 bases spanning the gap. Here the CDR3 DNA reads TGTGCCAGCAGCTTAGCTCCGGGCGAGCAGTACTTC. Its translation: CASSLAPGEQYF.

The chain couples TRBV5-1 to TRBJ2-5; the match to TRBD2 covers 7 bases. The CDR3 is made up of 15 amino acids. Germline assignment: CDR1 SGHRS and CDR2 YFSETQ. The trim removed 6 bases at V and 2 bases at J, leaving 10 bases unmatched. The CDR3 DNA follows: TGCGCCAGCACCGCGACTAGCCCGCAACAAGAGACCCAGTACTTC. Translating it yields CASTATSPQQETQYF.

This chain links TRBV7-9 with TRBJ1-1; D possibly corresponds to TRBD1 (5 bases). V dropped 1 base and J dropped 1 base, with 10 bases sitting between them. The CDR3 covers 15 residues. Germline CDR1 reads SEHNR; CDR2 reads FQNEAQ (reference sequence). CDR3 bases: TGTGCCAGCAGCTTAGGGGCAGGGCCGAACACTGAAGCTTTCTTT. Amino acids: CASSLGAGPNTEAFF.

The V and J genes are TRBV5-3 and TRBJ1-2; possible D gene TRBD1, 6 bases. TRBV5-3 is an ORF; its function is uncertain. The CDR3 runs to 15 residues. The germline V and J ends were trimmed by 0 bases and 3 bases, with 12 bases remaining between them. The CDR3 DNA follows: TGTGCCAGAAGCTTGGGGGGGGGCGGGGACTATGGCTACACCTTC. Translating gives CARSLGGGGDYGYTF.

The rearrangement joins TRBV28 to TRBJ1-1; perhaps TRBD1 as D (5 bases). The V and J ends lost 10 bases and 1 base respectively, with 10 bases between them. There are 12 residues in the CDR3. The germline gives CDR1 MDHEN, CDR2 SYDVKM. CDR3 in DNA: TGTGCCATCGGGGGAGGGAACACTGAAGCTTTCTTT. Translation: CAIGGGNTEAFF.

The chain combines TRBV7-8 with TRBJ2-3; maybe TRBD2 (5 bases). V lost 5 bases and J 0 bases, leaving 15 bases between the germline ends. Germline V gives CDR1 SGHVS, CDR2 FQNEAQ. This CDR3 contains 16 residues. The CDR3 DNA reads as TGTGCCAGCAGCCAAAGAGGAGGCGCTAGCACAGATACGCAGTATTTT. Translation gives CASSQRGGASTDTQYF.

The V call is TRBV4-2, the J call TRBJ2-7; D is uncertain. CDR1 is LGHNA and CDR2 is YNFKEQ in the germline V gene. The CDR3 runs 14 residues. V was clipped by 0 bases and J by 6 bases, with 12 bases between them. The CDR3 reads CASSQEGRIGEQYF. CDR3 sequence (DNA): TGTGCCAGCAGCCAAGAAGGCAGGATCGGCGAGCAGTACTTC.

The CDR3 here is CASSLGTAGLNEQFF. DNA of the CDR3: TGCGCCAGCAGCTTGGGAACCGCGGGCCTCAATGAGCAGTTCTTC. The V gene is TRBV5-1, the J gene TRBJ2-1, with a possible D match to TRBD2 (5 bases). Between the trimmed V and J ends, which lost 0 bases and 6 bases, there was a span of 13 bases. CDR1 SGHRS and CDR2 YFSETQ come from the germline V gene. The CDR3 is 15 amino acids.

The chain has TRBV19 and TRBJ2-3; 9 bases map to TRBD2. The V gene end was trimmed by 5 bases and the J gene end by 2 bases; junction bases not matched to a gene: 2. Germline CDR1 LNHDA, CDR2 SQIVND (reference sequence). This CDR3 contains 14 residues. The CDR3 reads CASSERGDTDTQYF. The CDR3, as DNA: TGTGCCAGTAGTGAGCGGGGGGACACAGATACGCAGTATTTT. Full variable domain (missing parts from reference TRBV19 and TRBJ2-3): DGGITQSPKYLFRKEGQNVTLSCEQNLNHDAMYWYRQDPGQGLRLIYYSQIVNDFQKGDIAEGYSVSREKKESFPLTVTSAQKNPTAFYLCASSERGDTDTQYFGPGTRLTVL.

This chain links TRBV9 with TRBJ1-1, with D maybe TRBD1 (5 bases). CDR1 SGDLS and CDR2 YYNGEE come from the germline V gene. Trimming cost V 3 bases and J 0 bases, with 6 bases left between them. The length of the CDR3 is 13 residues. Here the CDR3 reads CASSEGVNTEAFF. For the CDR3, the DNA is TGTGCCAGCAGCGAAGGGGTGAACACTGAAGCTTTCTTT.